This TCR beta chain is drawn from a study of neurological immune-mediated disorders. The time point was: longitudinal time-point 1 (baseline). The CDR3 spans 15 residues. Trimming took 1 base from V and 1 from J, leaving 10 bases between them. CDR1 and CDR2 from the germline V gene are DFQATT and SNEGSKA (reference sequence). This clonotype was observed many times. TCRdb fed the 5' RACE reads into MiXCR, producing one record per CDR3 protein. This sample carries about 53,000 distinct CDR3 sequences, 9% to 10% of them seen once, and the ten largest clones take 1.5% to 2%. The sequencing sample was made of PBMCs. This clonotype was obtained from a woman aged 35 to 49 in good health. The chain couples TRBV20-1 to TRBJ2-2, with D maybe TRBD1 (5 bases). The DNA for the CDR3 is TGCAGTGCTAGAGGTTTCGGACAGAACACCGGGGAGCTGTTTTTT. It translates to CSARGFGQNTGELFF.